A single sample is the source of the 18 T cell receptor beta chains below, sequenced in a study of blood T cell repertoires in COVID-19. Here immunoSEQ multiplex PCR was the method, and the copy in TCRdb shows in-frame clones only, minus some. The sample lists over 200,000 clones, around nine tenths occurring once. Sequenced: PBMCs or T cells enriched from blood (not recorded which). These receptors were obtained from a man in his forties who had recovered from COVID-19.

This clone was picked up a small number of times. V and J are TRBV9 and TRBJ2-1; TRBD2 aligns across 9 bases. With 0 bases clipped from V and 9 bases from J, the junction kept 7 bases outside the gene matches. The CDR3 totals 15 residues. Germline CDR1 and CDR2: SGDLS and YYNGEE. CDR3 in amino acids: CASSVVAGAPGEQFF. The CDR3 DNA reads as TGTGCCAGCAGCGTAGTAGCGGGGGCTCCTGGTGAGCAGTTCTTC.

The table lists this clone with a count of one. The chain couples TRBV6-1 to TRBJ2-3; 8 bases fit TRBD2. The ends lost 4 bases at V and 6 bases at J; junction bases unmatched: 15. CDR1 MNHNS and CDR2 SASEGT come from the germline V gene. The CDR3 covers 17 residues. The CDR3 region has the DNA TGTGCCAGCAGTGCCCCGTCGGGGGGGGGCCGATGGGATACGCAGTATTTT. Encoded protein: CASSAPSGGGRWDTQYF.

CDR3: CASRAGAMNTEAFF. CDR3 nucleotide sequence: TGTGCCAGTAGAGCTGGGGCGATGAACACTGAAGCTTTCTTT. This chain joins TRBV27 and TRBJ1-1; a weak D match, TRBD1 (5 bases). The CDR3 runs to 14 residues. The V and J ends lost 9 bases and 0 bases respectively, with 14 bases between them. Germline lookup yields CDR1 MNHEY and CDR2 SMNVEV (reference sequence).

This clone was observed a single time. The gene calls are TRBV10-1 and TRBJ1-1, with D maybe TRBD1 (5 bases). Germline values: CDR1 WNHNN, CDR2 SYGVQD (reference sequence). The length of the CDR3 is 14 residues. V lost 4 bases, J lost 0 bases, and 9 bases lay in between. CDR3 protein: CASSVARVNTEAFF. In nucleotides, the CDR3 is TGCGCCAGCAGTGTAGCCAGGGTGAACACTGAAGCTTTCTTT.

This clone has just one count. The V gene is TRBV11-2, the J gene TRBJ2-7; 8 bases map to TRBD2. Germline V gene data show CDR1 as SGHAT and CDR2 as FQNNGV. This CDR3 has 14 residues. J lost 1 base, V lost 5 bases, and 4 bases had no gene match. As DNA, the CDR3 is TGTGCCAGCAGCCCCGGGACTAGTTCCTACGAGCAGTACTTC. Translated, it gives CASSPGTSSYEQYF.

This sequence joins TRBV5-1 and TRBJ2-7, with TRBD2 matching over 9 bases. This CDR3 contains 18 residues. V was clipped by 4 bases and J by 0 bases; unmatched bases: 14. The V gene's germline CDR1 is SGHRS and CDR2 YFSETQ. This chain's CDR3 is CASSPLGSGSRGSYEQYF. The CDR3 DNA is TGCGCCAGCAGCCCCCTGGGTAGCGGGAGTAGGGGCTCCTACGAGCAGTACTTC.

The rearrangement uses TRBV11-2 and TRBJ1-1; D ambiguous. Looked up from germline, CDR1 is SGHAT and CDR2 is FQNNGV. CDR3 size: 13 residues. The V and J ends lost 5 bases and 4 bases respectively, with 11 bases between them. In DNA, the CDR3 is TGTGCCAGCAGCCCAGCGGTACTCACTGAAGCTTTCTTT. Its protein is CASSPAVLTEAFF.

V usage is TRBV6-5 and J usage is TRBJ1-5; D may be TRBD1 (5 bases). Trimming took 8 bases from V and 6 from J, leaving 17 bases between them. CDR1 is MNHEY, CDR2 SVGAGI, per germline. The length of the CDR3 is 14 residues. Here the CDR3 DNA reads TGTGCCAGCGGTCGGGGGGGATCCCTTCAGCCCCAGCATTTT. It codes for CASGRGGSLQPQHF.

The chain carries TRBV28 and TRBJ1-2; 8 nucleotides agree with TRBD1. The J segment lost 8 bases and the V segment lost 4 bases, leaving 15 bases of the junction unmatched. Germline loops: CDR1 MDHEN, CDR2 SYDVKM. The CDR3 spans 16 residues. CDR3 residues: CASSSADRGFSGGYTF. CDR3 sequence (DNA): TGTGCCAGCAGTTCGGCCGACAGGGGCTTTTCGGGGGGCTACACCTTC.

Here the CDR3 reads CASRRQVGEQYF. In DNA form, the CDR3 reads TGTGCCAGCAGACGACAGGTGGGCGAGCAGTACTTC. The chain is built from TRBV3-1 (or the pseudogene TRBV3-2) and TRBJ2-7, with a possible D match to TRBD1 (6 bases). V lost 6 bases to trimming and J lost 6 bases, with 12 bases between them. The CDR3 is made up of 12 amino acids. CDR1 LGHDT and CDR2 YNNKEL come from the germline V gene (reference sequence).

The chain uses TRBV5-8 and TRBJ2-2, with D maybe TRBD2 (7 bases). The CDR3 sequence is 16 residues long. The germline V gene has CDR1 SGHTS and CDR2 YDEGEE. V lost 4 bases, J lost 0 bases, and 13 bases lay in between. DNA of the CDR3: TGTGCCAGCAGCCCCGGGGGGCCCACGAACACCGGGGAGCTGTTTTTT. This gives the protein CASSPGGPTNTGELFF.

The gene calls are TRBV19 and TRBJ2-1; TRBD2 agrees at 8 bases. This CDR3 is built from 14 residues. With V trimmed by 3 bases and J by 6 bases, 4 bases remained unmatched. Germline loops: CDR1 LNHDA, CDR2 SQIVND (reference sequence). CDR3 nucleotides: TGTGCCAGTAGTATGGGTCGGGAGGGCAATGAGCAGTTCTTC. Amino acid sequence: CASSMGREGNEQFF. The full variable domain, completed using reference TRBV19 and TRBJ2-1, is DGGITQSPKYLFRKEGQNVTLSCEQNLNHDAMYWYRQDPGQGLRLIYYSQIVNDFQKGDIAEGYSVSREKKESFPLTVTSAQKNPTAFYLCASSMGREGNEQFFGPGTRLTVL.

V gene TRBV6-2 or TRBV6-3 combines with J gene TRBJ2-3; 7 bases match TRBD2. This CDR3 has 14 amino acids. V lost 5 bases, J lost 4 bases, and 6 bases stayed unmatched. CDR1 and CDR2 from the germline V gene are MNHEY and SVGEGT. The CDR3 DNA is TGTGCCAGCAGTGATACTAGCGTTGCAGATACGCAGTATTTT. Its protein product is CASSDTSVADTQYF.

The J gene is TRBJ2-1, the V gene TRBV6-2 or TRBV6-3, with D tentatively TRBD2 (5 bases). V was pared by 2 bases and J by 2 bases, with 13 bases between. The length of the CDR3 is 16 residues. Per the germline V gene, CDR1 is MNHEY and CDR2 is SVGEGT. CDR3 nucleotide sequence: TGTGCCAGCAGTTACGGCCGGCTAGCTGCCTACAATGAGCAGTTCTTC. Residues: CASSYGRLAAYNEQFF.

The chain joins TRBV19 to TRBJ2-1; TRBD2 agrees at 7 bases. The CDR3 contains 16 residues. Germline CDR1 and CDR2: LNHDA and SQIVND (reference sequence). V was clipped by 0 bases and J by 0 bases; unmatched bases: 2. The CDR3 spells CASSIEAGPSYNEQFF. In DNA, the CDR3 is TGTGCCAGTAGTATAGAAGCGGGACCCTCCTACAATGAGCAGTTCTTC. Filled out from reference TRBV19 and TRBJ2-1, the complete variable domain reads DGGITQSPKYLFRKEGQNVTLSCEQNLNHDAMYWYRQDPGQGLRLIYYSQIVNDFQKGDIAEGYSVSREKKESFPLTVTSAQKNPTAFYLCASSIEAGPSYNEQFFGPGTRLTVL.

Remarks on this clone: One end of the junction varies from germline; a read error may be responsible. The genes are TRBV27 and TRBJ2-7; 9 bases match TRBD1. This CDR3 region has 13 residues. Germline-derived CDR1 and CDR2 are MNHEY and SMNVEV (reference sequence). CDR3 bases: TGTGCCAGCAGTTTACGGGACAGGGACGAACAGTACTTC. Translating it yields CASSLRDRDEQYF.

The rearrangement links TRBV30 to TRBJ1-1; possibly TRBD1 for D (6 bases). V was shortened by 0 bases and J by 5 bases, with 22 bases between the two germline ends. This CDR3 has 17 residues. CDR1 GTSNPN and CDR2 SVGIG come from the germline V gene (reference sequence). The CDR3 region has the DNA TGTGCCTGGAGTGTACGGGGCCCAAACAGGGATGCAACTGAAGCTTTCTTT. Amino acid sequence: CAWSVRGPNRDATEAFF. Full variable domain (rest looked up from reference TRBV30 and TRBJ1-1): SQTIHQWPATLVQPVGSPLSLECTVEGTSNPNLYWYRQAAGRGLQLLFYSVGIGQISSEVPQNLSASRPQDRQFILSSKKLLLSDSGFYLCAWSVRGPNRDATEAFFGQGTRLTVV.

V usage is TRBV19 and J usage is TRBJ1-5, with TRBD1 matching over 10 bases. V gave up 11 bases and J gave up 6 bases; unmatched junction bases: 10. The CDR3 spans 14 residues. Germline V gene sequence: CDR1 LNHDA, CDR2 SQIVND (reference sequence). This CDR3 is CAARLTGGGQPQHF. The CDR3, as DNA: TGTGCCGCCCGCCTGACAGGGGGCGGTCAGCCCCAGCATTTT.